This is a list of T cell receptor beta chains from one sample in a study of blood T cell repertoires in COVID-19. Measured with immunoSEQ multiplex PCR; TCRdb has only the in-frame clones, and not every one. The sample has 100,000 to 150,000 clones; over 70% are singletons. Input material: peripheral blood. Receptor source: a woman aged 70-85 years with acute or convalescent COVID-19. CDR3s include the opening cysteine and the closing phenylalanine or tryptophan. D genes are given only for firm matches. Some rows have no size entry. The others give once, few or many, or a class for an expanded clone.

j_call clone_size d_call v_call cdr3_nt cdr3_aa
TRBJ1-4 few TRBD1 TRBV5-1 TGCGCCAGCAGCTTGTTCCAGGGGGGTGGTGAAAAACTGTTTTTT CASSLFQGGGEKLFF
TRBJ2-1 . . TRBV2 TGTGCCAGCAGTGTTGACAGCTCCTACAATGAGCAGTTCTTC CASSVDSSYNEQFF
TRBJ1-1 . . TRBV4-1 TGCGCCAGCAGCCCCCCGGGTCGGCGTACCACTGAAGCTTTCTTT CASSPPGRRTTEAFF
TRBJ2-3 few . TRBV24-1 TGTGCCACCAGTGCCGCGTTGCTAGGACAGATTCACACAGATACGCAGTATTTT CATSAALLGQIHTDTQYF
TRBJ1-5 . . TRBV7-9 TGTGCCAGCAGCCCCGACCGGACAGACCAGCCCCAGCATTTT CASSPDRTDQPQHF
TRBJ2-7 . . TRBV18 TGTGCCAGCTCACCACCGTCTATTGACGAGCAGTACTTC CASSPPSIDEQYF
TRBJ1-4 . . TRBV30 TGTGCCTGGAGTGAGGGGACATCCTTTGAAAAACTGTTTTTT CAWSEGTSFEKLFF
TRBJ1-4 . TRBD1 TRBV18 TGTGCCAGCTCACCACGGGGCCAGGGGGCGGAAAAACTGTTTTTT CASSPRGQGAEKLFF
TRBJ2-5 . TRBD2 TRBV19 TGTGCCAGTAGTATATCCCCGCGACTAGCGGGGTATGAGACCCAGTACTTC CASSISPRLAGYETQYF
TRBJ2-3 . . TRBV4-1 TGCGCCAGCAGCCTGGAGGCGGCTAGCACAGATACGCAGTATTTT CASSLEAASTDTQYF
TRBJ2-3 few TRBD2 TRBV6-1 TGTGCCAGCAGTGAAGGCACTAGCGGGGGGGCCTATGGCACAGATACGCAGTATTTT CASSEGTSGGAYGTDTQYF
TRBJ2-2 . . TRBV28 TGTGCCAGCAGTCCAACAGGTCTCGGGGAGCTGTTTTTT CASSPTGLGELFF
TRBJ1-2 . TRBD1 TRBV29-1 TGCAGCACCGGACAGGGCCACATTGAAATCTTC CSTGQGHIEIF
TRBJ1-4 . . TRBV7-2 TGTGCCAGCAGCGGGCGGGGTAATGAAAAACTGTTTTTT CASSGRGNEKLFF
TRBJ2-5 . . TRBV10-3 TGTGCCATCAGTGAGTCGGGACTTTTACGGGAGACCCAGTACTTC CAISESGLLRETQYF
TRBJ2-1 once . TRBV18 TGTGCCAGCTCAGGAGGCGAGTACAATGAGCAGTTCTTC CASSGGEYNEQFF
TRBJ1-1 . TRBD1 TRBV11-3 TGTGCCAGCAGCTTAGAAGGGTGGGGACAGAATCCGGAGAACACTGAAGCTTTCTTT CASSLEGWGQNPENTEAFF
TRBJ2-3 . . TRBV6-6 TGTGCCAGCAGCGGGATCAGCACAGATACGCAGTATTTT CASSGISTDTQYF
TRBJ2-1 . . TRBV15 TGTGCCACCAGCCTCGATAGCAATGAGCAGTTCTTC CATSLDSNEQFF
TRBJ2-3 . TRBD2 TRBV7-2 TGTGCCAGCAGCCAACAGAGCGGGGGCAGCACAGATACGCAGTATTTT CASSQQSGGSTDTQYF
TRBJ2-3 . . TRBV6-1 TGTGCCAGCAGTGAATCCGAGGCAGATACGCAGTATTTT CASSESEADTQYF
TRBJ1-2 . . TRBV6-5 TGTGCCGTCGGGATTCTTTATGGCTACACCTTC CAVGILYGYTF
TRBJ1-3 . . TRBV7-9 TGTGCCAGCAGCTTTTACAGGGAGCCCCCACAGACCTCTGGAAACACCATATATTTT CASSFYREPPQTSGNTIYF
TRBJ1-5 . TRBD1 TRBV15 TGTGCCACCGGGAGGGACAGGGGGCTAGGTCAGCCCCAGCATTTT CATGRDRGLGQPQHF
TRBJ1-4 . TRBD1 TRBV10-3 TGTGCCATCAGCTCCGGACAGGAGAGGGAAAAACTGTTTTTT CAISSGQEREKLFF
TRBJ1-6 . . TRBV2 TGTGCCAGCATGCGTTTATATAATTCACCCCTCCACTTT CASMRLYNSPLHF
TRBJ2-3 . TRBD2 TRBV9 TGTGCCAGCAGCGTAGTTTCGGTGGGGGGGGCAGATACGCAGTATTTT CASSVVSVGGADTQYF
TRBJ1-5 . . TRBV27 TGTGCCAGCAATCCCTGGGGCAGGAATCAGCCCCAGCATTTT CASNPWGRNQPQHF
TRBJ2-7 . . TRBV2 TGTGCCAGCAGGTTTCGCGCGGGGCGCCTGGAGGTCTACGAGCAGTACTTC CASRFRAGRLEVYEQYF
TRBJ1-5 . TRBD1 TRBV12-5 TGTGCTAGTGGTTTGGGACAGGGGCAATATAGCAATCAGCCCCAGCATTTT CASGLGQGQYSNQPQHF
TRBJ1-5 . . TRBV2 TGTGCCAGCAGTCAGACTGAGAGCAATCAGCCCCAGCATTTT CASSQTESNQPQHF
TRBJ2-7 . . TRBV6-5 TGTGCCAGCAGTCAGTTTGTGGGGGCGGTTTACGAGCAGTACTTC CASSQFVGAVYEQYF
TRBJ2-3 . . TRBV2 TGTGCCAGCAGAAGGACATGGGGGCGCTTAGATACGCAGTATTTT CASRRTWGRLDTQYF
TRBJ2-2 . . TRBV14 TGTGCCAGCAGCCATCACAGTAACGCGAACACCGGGGAGCTGTTTTTT CASSHHSNANTGELFF
TRBJ2-1 few . TRBV6-5 TGTGCCAGCAGGACGACAGGAGGCGCCTACAATGAGCAGTTCTTC CASRTTGGAYNEQFF
TRBJ1-5 . . TRBV27 TGTGCCAGCAGTCCAGTCATAACCTCAGGCAATCAGCCCCAGCATTTT CASSPVITSGNQPQHF
TRBJ2-5 . . TRBV27 TGTGCCAGCAGTTTCGGACAGCTCCAAGAGACCCAGTACTTC CASSFGQLQETQYF
TRBJ1-5 . . TRBV19 TGTGCCAGTAGTATTATCGCAGGGGCGATTCAGCCCCAGCATTTT CASSIIAGAIQPQHF
TRBJ2-3 . TRBD1 TRBV4-1 TGCGCCAGCAGCCTAGTTAAAAGGCTAGGGGGCCCCACAGATACGCAGTATTTT CASSLVKRLGGPTDTQYF
TRBJ2-5 . TRBD2 TRBV5-1 TGCGCCAGCACTCAACCACCGACTAGCGGGGAAGAGACCCAGTACTTC CASTQPPTSGEETQYF
TRBJ2-4 . . TRBV6-5 TGTGCCACCACCCCGCGAGAAGCGTCCAAAAACATTCAGTACTTC CATTPREASKNIQYF
TRBJ2-2 . TRBD2 TRBV7-6 TGTGCCAGCAGCCTGGCGGCTCTTAGCGGGGGGAACACCGGGGAGCTGTTTTTT CASSLAALSGGNTGELFF
TRBJ1-1 . TRBD1 TRBV4-1 TGCGCCAGCAGCCGGACAGGGGAACTGAACACTGAAGCTTTCTTT CASSRTGELNTEAFF
TRBJ1-1 . . TRBV28 TGTGCCAGCAGTTTACGGAACACTGAAGCTTTCTTT CASSLRNTEAFF
TRBJ2-4 . TRBD1 TRBV30 TGTGCCTGGGCCTACTCCGGGACAGGGGATTTAAACATTCAGTACTTC CAWAYSGTGDLNIQYF
TRBJ2-2 . TRBD1 TRBV18 TGTGCCAGCTCACCAAGGGAAGGGGGCACCACCGGGGAGCTGTTTTTT CASSPREGGTTGELFF
TRBJ1-2 . . TRBV3-1/TRBV3-2 TGTGCCAGCAGCCCCGCCGGGAATGGCTACACCTTC CASSPAGNGYTF
TRBJ2-1 . TRBD2 TRBV5-1 TGCGCCAGCAGCTTGCCCCGGGGGAGCGGGGGGGCCTATGAGCAGTTCTTC CASSLPRGSGGAYEQFF
TRBJ1-1 . . TRBV7-9 TGTGCCAGCAGCTTAGGGGGCGCACAGGATGAAGCTTTCTTT CASSLGGAQDEAFF
TRBJ1-4 . TRBD1 TRBV19 TGTGCCAGTAGTAAAACAGGGGGTCGTGAAAAACTGTTTTTT CASSKTGGREKLFF
TRBJ1-2 few TRBD1 TRBV27 TGTGCCAGCAGTTTTTGGGACAGGGAGGGCTACACCTTC CASSFWDREGYTF
TRBJ1-2 . TRBD1 TRBV28 TGTGCCAGCACAGACAGGGGACAGGGCTATGGCTACACCTTC CASTDRGQGYGYTF
TRBJ1-1 . TRBD1 TRBV3-1/TRBV3-2 TGTGCCAGCAGCCGAGCCCAGGGGGCCGGCACTGAAGCTTTCTTT CASSRAQGAGTEAFF
TRBJ2-3 . . TRBV7-3 TGTGCCAGCAGCCGACAGCCCACAGATACGCAGTATTTT CASSRQPTDTQYF
TRBJ2-7 . TRBD2 TRBV5-5 TGTGCCAGCAGCTACTTTAGCGGGCAAGCCTACGAGCAGTACTTC CASSYFSGQAYEQYF
TRBJ1-1 . . TRBV21-1 TGTGCCAGCAGCGCACATGTACCGGGACACTTTTCTACTGAAGCTTTCTTT CASSAHVPGHFSTEAFF
TRBJ2-5 . TRBD2 TRBV19 TGTGCCAGTACGGCGGGGGGGCCACGAGAGACCCAGTACTTC CASTAGGPRETQYF